The entry below gives a single T cell receptor beta chain sequence along with its context. What it binds is not known. The data were taken from a study of cytomegalovirus exposure and HLA in healthy donors. Study-wide findings and caveats: One variant, a missense change in DCLRE1C, was linked in a later analysis to TCR beta V- and J-gene trimming.

60 Vbeta and 13 Jbeta primers were used in PCR. Generated by immunoSEQ multiplex PCR, the TCRdb table keeps only in-frame clones and is missing some. The sample holds about 140,000 clones; roughly 73% are singletons and the top ten take approximately 3.2%. J gave up 1 base and V 5 bases, and 4 bases lay outside the gene matches. The CDR3 runs 14 residues. Germline V gene data show CDR1 as SGHAT and CDR2 as FQDESV (reference sequence). Sequencing used PBMCs. The clonotype originates from a man between 40 and 49 years old in good health and CMV-seronegative. The V gene is TRBV11-1, the J gene TRBJ1-1, with 7 bases that match TRBD1. This CDR3 is CASSINRGNTEAFF. The CDR3 nucleotides are TGTGCCAGCAGCATAAACAGGGGGAACACTGAAGCTTTCTTT. Full variable domain (rest looked up from reference TRBV11-1 and TRBJ1-1): EAEVAQSPRYKITEKSQAVAFWCDPISGHATLYWYRQILGQGPELLVQFQDESVVDDSQLPKDRFSAERLKGVDSTLKIQPAELGDSAMYLCASSINRGNTEAFFGQGTRLTVV.